A selection of T cell receptor beta chains follows, all from one sample in a study of blood T cell repertoires in COVID-19. Measured with immunoSEQ multiplex PCR; TCRdb has only the in-frame clones, and not every one. The table includes 300,000 to 400,000 clones, more than 75% detected once. Specimen: PBMCs or T cells enriched from blood (not recorded which). These receptors were obtained from a woman in her late teens or twenties who had recovered from COVID-19. CDR3s include the opening cysteine and the closing phenylalanine or tryptophan. The order of the fields is D gene, V gene, clone size, J gene, CDR3 DNA, CDR3 protein. The D gene is left open where the match is weak. Size is omitted from some rows. Given values are once, few, many or a class for expanded clones.

D gene: .; V gene: TRBV19; clone size: .; J gene: TRBJ1-1; CDR3 DNA: TGTGCCAGTAGTCCGCCGAGGGTGATGAACACTGAAGCTTTCTTT; CDR3 protein: CASSPPRVMNTEAFF
D gene: TRBD1; V gene: TRBV7-2; clone size: .; J gene: TRBJ2-7; CDR3 DNA: TGTGCCAGCAGCTTAAACTCAGGGGGCTCCTACGAGCAGTACTTC; CDR3 protein: CASSLNSGGSYEQYF
D gene: TRBD1; V gene: TRBV30; clone size: .; J gene: TRBJ1-5; CDR3 DNA: TGTGCCTGGAAGGGGGTACAGGGGACTAATCAGCCCCAGCATTTT; CDR3 protein: CAWKGVQGTNQPQHF
D gene: .; V gene: TRBV15; clone size: .; J gene: TRBJ1-5; CDR3 DNA: TGTGCCACCAGCAGAGATGATAAGGGGGTTCGTCAGCCCCAGCATTTT; CDR3 protein: CATSRDDKGVRQPQHF
D gene: .; V gene: TRBV15; clone size: once; J gene: TRBJ1-5; CDR3 DNA: TGTGCCACCAGCAGAACCGGGGAGTTTAGCAATCAGCCCCAGCATTTT; CDR3 protein: CATSRTGEFSNQPQHF
D gene: .; V gene: TRBV4-1; clone size: .; J gene: TRBJ2-1; CDR3 DNA: TGCGCCAGCAGCCAAGGTGTAGCGGCGTGGGATAACAATGAGCAGTTCTTC; CDR3 protein: CASSQGVAAWDNNEQFF
D gene: .; V gene: TRBV6-1; clone size: .; J gene: TRBJ1-1; CDR3 DNA: TGTGCCAGCAGTGAATTGGCCGCAGATTCCTCTGAAGCTTTCTTT; CDR3 protein: CASSELAADSSEAFF
D gene: .; V gene: TRBV4-1; clone size: .; J gene: TRBJ1-1; CDR3 DNA: TGCGCCAGCAGCGCGACGGAGGCGGCACAGGGCAGGACTGAAGCTTTCTTT; CDR3 protein: CASSATEAAQGRTEAFF
D gene: .; V gene: TRBV7-9; clone size: .; J gene: TRBJ2-3; CDR3 DNA: TGTGCCAGCAGAGAACAGGCGGGGTTCCCTAGCACAGATACGCAGTATTTT; CDR3 protein: CASREQAGFPSTDTQYF
D gene: TRBD1; V gene: TRBV5-1; clone size: .; J gene: TRBJ1-2; CDR3 DNA: TGCGCCAGCAGCCTTGCCACCGCGACAGGGCCCACCTACGGCTATGGCTACACCTTC; CDR3 protein: CASSLATATGPTYGYGYTF
D gene: .; V gene: TRBV30; clone size: .; J gene: TRBJ1-3; CDR3 DNA: TGTGCCTGGAGTGTACGGGTCTCTGGAAACACCATATATTTT; CDR3 protein: CAWSVRVSGNTIYF
D gene: TRBD1; V gene: TRBV4-1; clone size: .; J gene: TRBJ1-1; CDR3 DNA: TGCGCCAGCAGCCAAAATCAGGGGGACACTGAAGCTTTCTTT; CDR3 protein: CASSQNQGDTEAFF
D gene: .; V gene: TRBV7-2; clone size: .; J gene: TRBJ1-3; CDR3 DNA: TGTGCCAGCAGCCCCAGAGGACAGTCTGGAAACACCATATATTTT; CDR3 protein: CASSPRGQSGNTIYF
D gene: .; V gene: TRBV21-1; clone size: .; J gene: TRBJ1-4; CDR3 DNA: TGTGCCAGCAGCAAGGACAAGTTGGGCGGTGAAAAACTGTTTTTT; CDR3 protein: CASSKDKLGGEKLFF
D gene: TRBD2; V gene: TRBV9; clone size: .; J gene: TRBJ2-1; CDR3 DNA: TGTGCCAGCAGCGTATGGGCTAGCGGGGGGGCCAATGAGCAGTTCTTC; CDR3 protein: CASSVWASGGANEQFF
D gene: TRBD2; V gene: TRBV7-9; clone size: .; J gene: TRBJ2-3; CDR3 DNA: TGTGCCAGCAGCCCTAGACTAGCGGGGGAGGGGACAGATACGCAGTATTTT; CDR3 protein: CASSPRLAGEGTDTQYF
D gene: TRBD1; V gene: TRBV7-9; clone size: .; J gene: TRBJ1-5; CDR3 DNA: TGTGCCAGCAGCAACAGGGGGAATCAGCCCCAGCATTTT; CDR3 protein: CASSNRGNQPQHF
D gene: TRBD2; V gene: TRBV28; clone size: .; J gene: TRBJ2-1; CDR3 DNA: TGTGCCAGCAACCTCGGGCGGGTAGCGGGCGGATACAATGAGCAGTTCTTC; CDR3 protein: CASNLGRVAGGYNEQFF
D gene: TRBD1; V gene: TRBV6-2/TRBV6-3; clone size: .; J gene: TRBJ2-7; CDR3 DNA: TGTGCCAGCAGCCCAGACAGGGGACGTGTCGTCTCCTACGAGCAGTACTTC; CDR3 protein: CASSPDRGRVVSYEQYF
D gene: .; V gene: TRBV5-5; clone size: .; J gene: TRBJ1-3; CDR3 DNA: TGTGCCAGCAGCTTGGCCGAGAGAGGAAGCGGCGGGTATTTT; CDR3 protein: CASSLAERGSGGYF
D gene: TRBD1; V gene: TRBV11-2; clone size: .; J gene: TRBJ2-1; CDR3 DNA: TGTGCCAGCCCTGGGACAGGGGACAATGAGCAGTTCTTC; CDR3 protein: CASPGTGDNEQFF
D gene: TRBD1; V gene: TRBV10-3; clone size: few; J gene: TRBJ1-3; CDR3 DNA: TGTGCCATCAGTGACCGGGACAGGGAAACTGGAAACACCATATATTTT; CDR3 protein: CAISDRDRETGNTIYF
D gene: .; V gene: TRBV27; clone size: .; J gene: TRBJ2-3; CDR3 DNA: TGTGCCAGCAGTCCAGGGGGGGATACGCAGTATTTT; CDR3 protein: CASSPGGDTQYF
D gene: .; V gene: TRBV5-6; clone size: .; J gene: TRBJ2-2; CDR3 DNA: TGTGCCAGCAGCCCCGCGGGATCCACCGGGGAGCTGTTTTTT; CDR3 protein: CASSPAGSTGELFF
D gene: TRBD1; V gene: TRBV4-3; clone size: .; J gene: TRBJ2-2; CDR3 DNA: TGCGCCAGCAGTCCGACAGGGGGATGGACCGGGGAGCTGTTTTTT; CDR3 protein: CASSPTGGWTGELFF
D gene: TRBD1; V gene: TRBV19; clone size: .; J gene: TRBJ2-7; CDR3 DNA: TGTGCCAGTAGTGTCAGGACAGGGAGTAACGAGCAGTACTTC; CDR3 protein: CASSVRTGSNEQYF
D gene: .; V gene: TRBV19; clone size: .; J gene: TRBJ2-7; CDR3 DNA: TGTGCCAGTAGTCCCCCCCGGGAAAGCGAGCAGTACTTC; CDR3 protein: CASSPPRESEQYF
D gene: TRBD2; V gene: TRBV27; clone size: .; J gene: TRBJ2-3; CDR3 DNA: TGTGCCAGCAGTTTCCCTGTGGGAAGCGGGGGACCCACAGATACGCAGTATTTT; CDR3 protein: CASSFPVGSGGPTDTQYF
D gene: .; V gene: TRBV30; clone size: .; J gene: TRBJ1-4; CDR3 DNA: TGTGCCTATAGGCCGGGTAATGAAAAACTGTTTTTT; CDR3 protein: CAYRPGNEKLFF
D gene: .; V gene: TRBV7-2; clone size: once; J gene: TRBJ1-2; CDR3 DNA: TGTGCCAGCGACACGGAAGTAGGGGTATTCGGCTACACCTTC; CDR3 protein: CASDTEVGVFGYTF
D gene: TRBD2; V gene: TRBV11-2; clone size: few; J gene: TRBJ2-7; CDR3 DNA: TGTGCCAGCAGCCATAGCGGGCAGAATACCCACGAGCAGTACTTC; CDR3 protein: CASSHSGQNTHEQYF
D gene: TRBD1; V gene: TRBV2; clone size: .; J gene: TRBJ1-2; CDR3 DNA: TGTGCCAGCATTACGGACAGGAAGGCTAGCGGCTACACCTTC; CDR3 protein: CASITDRKASGYTF
D gene: .; V gene: TRBV6-5; clone size: .; J gene: TRBJ1-5; CDR3 DNA: TGTGCCAGCAGTTTGACAAGCAATCAGCCCCAGCATTTT; CDR3 protein: CASSLTSNQPQHF
D gene: TRBD2; V gene: TRBV11-3; clone size: .; J gene: TRBJ2-2; CDR3 DNA: TGTGCCAGCAGCCCAGCGGGGGGGAACACCGGGGAGCTGTTTTTT; CDR3 protein: CASSPAGGNTGELFF
D gene: .; V gene: TRBV7-8; clone size: .; J gene: TRBJ1-6; CDR3 DNA: TGTGCCAGCAGCCCGGGGGGGACCCGTAATTCACCCCTCCACTTT; CDR3 protein: CASSPGGTRNSPLHF
D gene: .; V gene: TRBV24-1; clone size: .; J gene: TRBJ1-5; CDR3 DNA: TGTGCCACCAGTGCCGGGACACATAGCAATCAGCCCCAGCATTTT; CDR3 protein: CATSAGTHSNQPQHF
D gene: .; V gene: TRBV30; clone size: .; J gene: TRBJ2-7; CDR3 DNA: TGTGCCTGGAGTGTATGGAGGGAGACCTACGAGCAGTACTTC; CDR3 protein: CAWSVWRETYEQYF
D gene: TRBD2; V gene: TRBV2; clone size: few; J gene: TRBJ2-7; CDR3 DNA: TGTGCCAGCAAGGTTAGCGGGGAACGTGTCTACGAGCAGTACTTC; CDR3 protein: CASKVSGERVYEQYF
D gene: .; V gene: TRBV23-1; clone size: once; J gene: TRBJ2-7; CDR3 DNA: TGCGCCAGCAGTCAATATAAGGGGCCAGGCGAGCAGTACTTC; CDR3 protein: CASSQYKGPGEQYF
D gene: .; V gene: TRBV9; clone size: .; J gene: TRBJ2-7; CDR3 DNA: TGTGCCAGCAGCGTAGAACCCATTTACACCTACGAGCAGTACTTC; CDR3 protein: CASSVEPIYTYEQYF
D gene: .; V gene: TRBV7-3; clone size: .; J gene: TRBJ1-1; CDR3 DNA: TGTGCCAGCAGCTTAGGCAACAAGAACACTGAAGCTTTCTTT; CDR3 protein: CASSLGNKNTEAFF
D gene: .; V gene: TRBV4-1; clone size: .; J gene: TRBJ1-1; CDR3 DNA: TGCGCCAGCAGCGCGCAGGGGAACCTACTCCTGAACACTGAAGCTTTCTTT; CDR3 protein: CASSAQGNLLLNTEAFF
D gene: TRBD1; V gene: TRBV27; clone size: .; J gene: TRBJ2-4; CDR3 DNA: TGTGCCAGCAGCTTAACAGGGGGCCCCGTAAACATTCAGTACTTC; CDR3 protein: CASSLTGGPVNIQYF
D gene: .; V gene: TRBV12-3/TRBV12-4; clone size: .; J gene: TRBJ1-2; CDR3 DNA: TGTGCCAGCAGTTTCGACAGCCACTATGGCTACACCTTC; CDR3 protein: CASSFDSHYGYTF
D gene: .; V gene: TRBV18; clone size: once; J gene: TRBJ2-7; CDR3 DNA: TGTGCCAGCTCACCTCGCCGGACAGCCTCCTACGAGCAGTACTTC; CDR3 protein: CASSPRRTASYEQYF
D gene: TRBD1; V gene: TRBV6-6; clone size: .; J gene: TRBJ2-1; CDR3 DNA: TGTGCCAGCAGTCGACAGGGAATAGGCAATGAGCAGTTCTTC; CDR3 protein: CASSRQGIGNEQFF
D gene: .; V gene: TRBV12-3/TRBV12-4; clone size: few; J gene: TRBJ1-5; CDR3 DNA: TGTGCCAGCAGTCAGGGTGGTCAGCCCCAGCATTTT; CDR3 protein: CASSQGGQPQHF
D gene: TRBD1; V gene: TRBV5-1; clone size: few; J gene: TRBJ1-5; CDR3 DNA: TGCGCCAGCAGCTCCGGACAGGGCAATCAGCCCCAGCATTTT; CDR3 protein: CASSSGQGNQPQHF